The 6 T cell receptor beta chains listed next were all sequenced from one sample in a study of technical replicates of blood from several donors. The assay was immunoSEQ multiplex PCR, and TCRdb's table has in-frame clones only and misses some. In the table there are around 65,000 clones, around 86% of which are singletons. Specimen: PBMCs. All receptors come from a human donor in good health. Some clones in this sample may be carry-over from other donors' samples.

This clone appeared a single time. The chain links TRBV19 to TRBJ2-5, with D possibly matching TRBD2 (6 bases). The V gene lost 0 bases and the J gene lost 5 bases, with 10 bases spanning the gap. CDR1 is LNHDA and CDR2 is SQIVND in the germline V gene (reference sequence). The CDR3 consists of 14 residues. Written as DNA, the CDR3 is TGTGCCAGTAGTATAGATAAAGGGAGGGAGACCCAGTACTTC. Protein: CASSIDKGRETQYF.

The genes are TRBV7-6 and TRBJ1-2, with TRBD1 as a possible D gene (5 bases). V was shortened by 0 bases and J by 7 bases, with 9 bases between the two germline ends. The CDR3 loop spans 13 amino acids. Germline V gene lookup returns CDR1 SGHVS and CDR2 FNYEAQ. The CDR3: CASSLAEGFGYTF. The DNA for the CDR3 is TGTGCCAGCAGCTTAGCGGAGGGGTTTGGCTACACCTTC.

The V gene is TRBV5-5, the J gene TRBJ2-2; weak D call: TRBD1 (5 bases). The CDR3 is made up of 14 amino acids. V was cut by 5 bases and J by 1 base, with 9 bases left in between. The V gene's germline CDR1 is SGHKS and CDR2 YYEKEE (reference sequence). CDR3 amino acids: CASRAGQNTGELFF. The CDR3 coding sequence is TGTGCCAGCAGGGCTGGACAGAACACCGGGGAGCTGTTTTTT.

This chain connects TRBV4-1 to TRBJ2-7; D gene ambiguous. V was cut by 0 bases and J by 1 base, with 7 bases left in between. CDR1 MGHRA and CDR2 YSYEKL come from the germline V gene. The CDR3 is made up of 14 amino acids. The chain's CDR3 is CASSQERVSYEQYF. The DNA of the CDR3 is TGCGCCAGCAGCCAAGAACGGGTTTCCTACGAGCAGTACTTC.

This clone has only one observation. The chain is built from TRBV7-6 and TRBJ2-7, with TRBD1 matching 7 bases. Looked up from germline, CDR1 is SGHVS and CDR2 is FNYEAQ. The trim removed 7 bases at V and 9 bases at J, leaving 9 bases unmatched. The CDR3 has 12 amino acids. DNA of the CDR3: TGTGCCAGCATCATTAGGGGGCCATCGCAGTACTTC. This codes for CASIIRGPSQYF.

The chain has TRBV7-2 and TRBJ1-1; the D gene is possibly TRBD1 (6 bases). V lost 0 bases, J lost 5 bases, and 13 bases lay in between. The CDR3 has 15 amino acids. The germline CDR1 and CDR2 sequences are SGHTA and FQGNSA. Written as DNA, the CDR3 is TGTGCCAGCAGCTTAGCGCCGGGGGGCGGAACTGAAGCTTTCTTT. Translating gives CASSLAPGGGTEAFF.